The entry below gives a single T cell receptor beta chain sequence along with its context. The CDR3 contains 15 residues. CDR1 and CDR2 (germline): LNHDA, SQIVND (reference sequence). With V trimmed by 4 bases and J by 6 bases, 9 bases remained unmatched. This sample stems from a study of blood T cell repertoires in COVID-19. About the study: COVID-19 samples collected from the United States, Italy and Spain covered acute and convalescent phases. The analysed material was cDNA or gDNA that came from T cells, B-cell-depleted T cells, or PBMCs.

In the study's own analysis: It was from reference gene primer amplification that nucleated cell counts were estimated. The data were produced by immunoSEQ multiplex PCR, yet TCRdb's version contains in-frame clones alone and is incomplete. D and trimming come from the DNA, and the V and J calls and clone size come from that table. Among fewer than 100,000 clones, around 83% were seen once, and the ten largest hold 25% to 30%. The J gene is TRBJ2-1, the V gene TRBV19; the match to TRBD2 covers 7 bases. The sample was peripheral blood. This clonotype was obtained from a human donor in a cohort sampled during active COVID-19. This chain's CDR3 is CASSTPWRGINEQFF. CDR3 coding DNA: TGTGCCAGTAGTACCCCTTGGCGGGGGATCAATGAGCAGTTCTTC.